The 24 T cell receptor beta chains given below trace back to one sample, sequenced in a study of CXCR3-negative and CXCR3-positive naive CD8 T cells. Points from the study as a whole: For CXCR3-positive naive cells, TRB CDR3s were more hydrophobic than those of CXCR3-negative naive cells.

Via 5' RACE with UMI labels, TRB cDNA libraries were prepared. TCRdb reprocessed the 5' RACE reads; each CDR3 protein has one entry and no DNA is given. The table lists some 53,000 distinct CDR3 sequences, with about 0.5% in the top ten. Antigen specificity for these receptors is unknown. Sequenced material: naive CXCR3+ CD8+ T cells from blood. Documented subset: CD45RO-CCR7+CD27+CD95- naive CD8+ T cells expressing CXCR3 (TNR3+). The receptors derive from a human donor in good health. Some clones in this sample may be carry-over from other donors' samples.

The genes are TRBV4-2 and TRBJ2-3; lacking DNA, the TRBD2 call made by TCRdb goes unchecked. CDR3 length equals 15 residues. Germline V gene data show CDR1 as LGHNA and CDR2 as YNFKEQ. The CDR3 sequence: CASSELAQGTDTQYF.

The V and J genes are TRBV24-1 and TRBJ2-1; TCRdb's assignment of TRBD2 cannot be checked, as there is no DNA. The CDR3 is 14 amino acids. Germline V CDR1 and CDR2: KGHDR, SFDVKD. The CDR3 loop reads CATRTSGGGNEQFF.

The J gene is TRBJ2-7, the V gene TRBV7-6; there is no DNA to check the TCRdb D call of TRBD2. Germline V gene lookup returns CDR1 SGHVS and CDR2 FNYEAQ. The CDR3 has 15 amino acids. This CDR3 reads CAGSLFAGEGYEQYF.

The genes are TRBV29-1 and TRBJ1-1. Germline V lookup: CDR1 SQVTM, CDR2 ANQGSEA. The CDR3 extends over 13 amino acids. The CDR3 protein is CSDGRTRVTEAFF.

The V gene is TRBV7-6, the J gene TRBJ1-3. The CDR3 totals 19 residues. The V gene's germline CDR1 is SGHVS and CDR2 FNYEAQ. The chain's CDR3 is CASSLWPTFDAGSGNTIYF.

This CDR3 is CASSGHSDGDFYEQYF. This chain joins TRBV7-9 and TRBJ2-7; checking the TCRdb D call of TRBD2 is not possible without DNA. The CDR3 has 16 residues. In germline, CDR1 is SEHNR, CDR2 FQNEAQ (reference sequence).

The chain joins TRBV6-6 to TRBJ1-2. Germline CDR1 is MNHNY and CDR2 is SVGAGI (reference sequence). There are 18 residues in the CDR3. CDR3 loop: CASSYSNLLLDRGYGYTF.

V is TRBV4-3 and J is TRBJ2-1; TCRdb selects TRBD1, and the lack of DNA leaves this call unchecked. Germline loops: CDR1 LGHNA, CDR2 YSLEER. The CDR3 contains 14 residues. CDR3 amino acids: CASSPGQGLNEQFF.

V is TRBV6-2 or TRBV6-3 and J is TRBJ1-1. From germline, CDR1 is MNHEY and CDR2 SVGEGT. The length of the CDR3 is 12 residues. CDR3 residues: CASSLFPVETFF.

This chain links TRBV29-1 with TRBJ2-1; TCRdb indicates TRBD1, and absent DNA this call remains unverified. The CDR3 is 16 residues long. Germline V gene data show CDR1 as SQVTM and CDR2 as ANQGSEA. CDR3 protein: CSVRVSGTPYGNEQFF.

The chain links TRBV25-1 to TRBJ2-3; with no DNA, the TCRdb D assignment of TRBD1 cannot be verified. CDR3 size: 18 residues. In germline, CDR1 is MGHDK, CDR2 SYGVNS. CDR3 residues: CASASGDRGFHPRDTQYF.

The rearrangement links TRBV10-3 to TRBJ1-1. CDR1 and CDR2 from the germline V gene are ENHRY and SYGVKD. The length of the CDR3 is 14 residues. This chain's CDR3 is CAISELGSNTEAFF.

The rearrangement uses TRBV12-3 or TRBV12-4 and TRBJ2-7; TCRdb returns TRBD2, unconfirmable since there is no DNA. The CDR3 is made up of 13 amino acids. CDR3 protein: CASSSGLPYEQYF.

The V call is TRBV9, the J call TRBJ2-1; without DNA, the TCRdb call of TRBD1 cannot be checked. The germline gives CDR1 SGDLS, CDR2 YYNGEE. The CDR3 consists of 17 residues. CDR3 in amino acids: CASSRAGRSSSYNEQFF. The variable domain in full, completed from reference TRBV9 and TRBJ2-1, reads DSGVTQTPKHLITATGQRVTLRCSPRSGDLSVYWYQQSLDQGLQFLIQYYNGEERAKGNILERFSAQQFPDLHSELNLSSLELGDSALYFCASSRAGRSSSYNEQFFGPGTRLTVL.

The CDR3 sequence: CASSLLAGGSYEQYF. The rearrangement uses TRBV7-3 and TRBJ2-7; TCRdb lists TRBD2, though no DNA is available to test this call. The CDR3 sequence is 15 residues long. Germline assignment: CDR1 SGHTA and CDR2 FQGTGA.

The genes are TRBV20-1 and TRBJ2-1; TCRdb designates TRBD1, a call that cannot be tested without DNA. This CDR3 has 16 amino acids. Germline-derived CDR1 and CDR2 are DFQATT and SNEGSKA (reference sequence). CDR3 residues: CSARDTRALSYNEQFF.

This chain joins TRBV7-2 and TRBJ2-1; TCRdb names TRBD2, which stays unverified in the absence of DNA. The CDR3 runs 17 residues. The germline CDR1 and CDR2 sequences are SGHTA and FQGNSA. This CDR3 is CASSSPPSGGPYNEQFF.

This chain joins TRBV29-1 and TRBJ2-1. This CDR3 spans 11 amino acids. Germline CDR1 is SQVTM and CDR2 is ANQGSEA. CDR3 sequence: CSVLEPNEQFF.

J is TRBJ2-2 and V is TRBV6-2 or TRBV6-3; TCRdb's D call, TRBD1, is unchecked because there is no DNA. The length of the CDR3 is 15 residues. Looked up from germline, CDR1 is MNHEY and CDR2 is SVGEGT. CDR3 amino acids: CASSTGTTNTGELFF.

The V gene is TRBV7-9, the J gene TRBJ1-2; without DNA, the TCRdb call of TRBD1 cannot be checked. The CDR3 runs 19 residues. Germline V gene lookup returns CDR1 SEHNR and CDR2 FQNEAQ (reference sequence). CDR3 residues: CASSEAFFRDRAEDYGYTF.

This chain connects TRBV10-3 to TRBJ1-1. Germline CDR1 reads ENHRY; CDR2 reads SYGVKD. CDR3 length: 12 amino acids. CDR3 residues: CAISESNTEAFF.

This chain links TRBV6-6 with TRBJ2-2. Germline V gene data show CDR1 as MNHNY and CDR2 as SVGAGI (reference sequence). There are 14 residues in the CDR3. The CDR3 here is CASSYIDGTGELFF.

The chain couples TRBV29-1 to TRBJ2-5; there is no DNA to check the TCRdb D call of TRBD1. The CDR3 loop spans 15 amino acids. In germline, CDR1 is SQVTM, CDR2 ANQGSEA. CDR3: CSVLFAPPFWETQYF.

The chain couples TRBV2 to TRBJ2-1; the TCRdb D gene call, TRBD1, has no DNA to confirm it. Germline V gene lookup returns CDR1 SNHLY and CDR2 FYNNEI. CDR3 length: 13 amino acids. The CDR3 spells CASGTGGYNEQFF.